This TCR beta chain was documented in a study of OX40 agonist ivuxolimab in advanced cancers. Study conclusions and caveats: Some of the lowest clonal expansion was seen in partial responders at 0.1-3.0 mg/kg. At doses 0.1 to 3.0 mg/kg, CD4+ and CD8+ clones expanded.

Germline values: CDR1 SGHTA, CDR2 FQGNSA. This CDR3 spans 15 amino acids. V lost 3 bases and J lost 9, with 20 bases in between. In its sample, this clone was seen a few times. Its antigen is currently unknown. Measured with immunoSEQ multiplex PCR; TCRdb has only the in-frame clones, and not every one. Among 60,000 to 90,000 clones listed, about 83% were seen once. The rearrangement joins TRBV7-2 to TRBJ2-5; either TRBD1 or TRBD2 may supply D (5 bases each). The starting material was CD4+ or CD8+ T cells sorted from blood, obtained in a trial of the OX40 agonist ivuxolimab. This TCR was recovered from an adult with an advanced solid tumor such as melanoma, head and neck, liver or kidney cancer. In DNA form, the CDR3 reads TGTGCCAGCAGCTTGGACCCTGGCGGTCTGGGGGCCCAGTACTTC. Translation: CASSLDPGGLGAQYF.